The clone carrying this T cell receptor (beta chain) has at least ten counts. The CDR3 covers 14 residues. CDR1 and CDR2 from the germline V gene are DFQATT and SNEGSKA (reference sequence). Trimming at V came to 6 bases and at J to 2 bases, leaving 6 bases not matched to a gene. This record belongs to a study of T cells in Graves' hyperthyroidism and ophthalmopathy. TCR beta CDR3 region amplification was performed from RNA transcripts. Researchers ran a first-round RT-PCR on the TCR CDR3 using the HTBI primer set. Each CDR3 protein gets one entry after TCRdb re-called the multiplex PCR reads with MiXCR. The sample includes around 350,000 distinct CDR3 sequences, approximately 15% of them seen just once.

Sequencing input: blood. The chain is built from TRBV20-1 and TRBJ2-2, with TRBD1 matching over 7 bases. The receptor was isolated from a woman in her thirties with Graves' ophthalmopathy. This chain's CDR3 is CSAQGQQNTGELFF. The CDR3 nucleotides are TGCAGTGCACAGGGACAGCAAAACACCGGGGAGCTGTTTTTT.